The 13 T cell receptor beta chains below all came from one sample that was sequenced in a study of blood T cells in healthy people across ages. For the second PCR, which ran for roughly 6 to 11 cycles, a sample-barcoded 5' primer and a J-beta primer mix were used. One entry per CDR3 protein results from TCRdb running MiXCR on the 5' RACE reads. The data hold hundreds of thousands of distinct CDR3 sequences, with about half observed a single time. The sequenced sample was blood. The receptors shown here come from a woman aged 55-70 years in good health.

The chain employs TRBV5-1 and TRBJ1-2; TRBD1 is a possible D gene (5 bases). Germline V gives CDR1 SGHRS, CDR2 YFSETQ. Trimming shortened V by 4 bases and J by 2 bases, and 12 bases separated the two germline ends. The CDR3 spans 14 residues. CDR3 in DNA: TGCGCCAGCAGCGTGGCCCAGGGCAACTATGGCTACACCTTC. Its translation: CASSVAQGNYGYTF.

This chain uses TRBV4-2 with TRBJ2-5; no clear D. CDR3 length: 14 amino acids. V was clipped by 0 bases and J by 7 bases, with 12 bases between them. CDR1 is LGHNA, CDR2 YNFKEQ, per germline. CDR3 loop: CASSQERTSWTQYF. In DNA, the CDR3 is TGTGCCAGCAGCCAAGAAAGAACCTCGTGGACCCAGTACTTC.

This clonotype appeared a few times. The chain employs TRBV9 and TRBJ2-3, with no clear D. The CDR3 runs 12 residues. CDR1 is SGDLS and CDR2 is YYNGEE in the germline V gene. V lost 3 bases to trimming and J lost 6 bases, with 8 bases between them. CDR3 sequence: CASSAHQDTQYF. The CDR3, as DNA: TGTGCCAGCAGCGCCCACCAGGATACGCAGTATTTT.

The CDR3 coding sequence is TGTGCCAGCAGCTTAAACCCCGGGGCGGTTAATGAGCAGTTCTTC. This encodes CASSLNPGAVNEQFF. The V gene is TRBV7-3, the J gene TRBJ2-1; perhaps D is TRBD1 or TRBD2 (5 bases each). This CDR3 has 15 residues. Trimming removed 1 base at V and 7 bases at J, with 14 bases between. CDR1 SGHTA and CDR2 FQGTGA come from the germline V gene.

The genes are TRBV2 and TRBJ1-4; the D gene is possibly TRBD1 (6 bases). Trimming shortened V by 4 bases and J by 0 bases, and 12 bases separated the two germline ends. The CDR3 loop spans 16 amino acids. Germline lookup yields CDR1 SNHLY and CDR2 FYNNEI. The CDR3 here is CASSGTDPATNEKLFF. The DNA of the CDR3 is TGTGCCAGCAGTGGGACAGACCCTGCAACTAATGAAAAACTGTTTTTT.

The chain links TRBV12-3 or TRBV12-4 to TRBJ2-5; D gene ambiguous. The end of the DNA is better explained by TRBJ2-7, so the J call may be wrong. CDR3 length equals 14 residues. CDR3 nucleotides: TGTGCCAGCGGCTCGGGCAGGCAACTTTACGAGCAGTACTTC. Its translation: CASGSGRQLYEQYF.

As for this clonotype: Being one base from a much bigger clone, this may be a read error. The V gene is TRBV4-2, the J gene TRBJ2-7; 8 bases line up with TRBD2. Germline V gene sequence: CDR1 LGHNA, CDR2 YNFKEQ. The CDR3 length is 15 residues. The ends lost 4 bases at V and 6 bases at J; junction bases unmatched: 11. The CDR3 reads CASSLPGISGTEQYF. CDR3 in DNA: TGTGCCAGCAGCCTGCCGGGGATTAGCGGGACCGAGCAGTACTTC.

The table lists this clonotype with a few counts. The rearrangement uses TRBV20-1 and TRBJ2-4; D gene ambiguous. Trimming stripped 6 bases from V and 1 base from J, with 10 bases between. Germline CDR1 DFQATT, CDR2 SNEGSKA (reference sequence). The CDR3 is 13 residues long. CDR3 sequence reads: CSAEEDAKNIQYF. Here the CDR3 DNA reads TGCAGTGCAGAGGAAGACGCCAAAAACATTCAGTACTTC.

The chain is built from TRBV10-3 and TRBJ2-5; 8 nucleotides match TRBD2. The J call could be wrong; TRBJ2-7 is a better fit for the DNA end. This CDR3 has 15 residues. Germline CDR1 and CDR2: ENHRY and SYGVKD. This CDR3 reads CAISDTGGKLGEQYF. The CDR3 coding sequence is TGTGCCATCAGTGATACGGGAGGGAAGTTGGGCGAGCAGTACTTC.

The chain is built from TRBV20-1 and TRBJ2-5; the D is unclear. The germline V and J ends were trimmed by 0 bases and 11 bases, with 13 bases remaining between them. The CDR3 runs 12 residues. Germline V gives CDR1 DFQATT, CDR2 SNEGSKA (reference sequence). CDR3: CSARDPPNEQYF. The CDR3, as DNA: TGCAGTGCTAGAGACCCCCCCAATGAGCAGTACTTC.

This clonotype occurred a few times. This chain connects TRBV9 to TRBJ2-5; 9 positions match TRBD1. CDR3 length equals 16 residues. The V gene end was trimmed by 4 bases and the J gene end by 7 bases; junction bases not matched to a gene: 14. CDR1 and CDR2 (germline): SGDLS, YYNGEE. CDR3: CASSPRKTGGVATQYF. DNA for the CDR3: TGTGCCAGCAGCCCCCGCAAGACAGGGGGGGTCGCGACCCAGTACTTC.

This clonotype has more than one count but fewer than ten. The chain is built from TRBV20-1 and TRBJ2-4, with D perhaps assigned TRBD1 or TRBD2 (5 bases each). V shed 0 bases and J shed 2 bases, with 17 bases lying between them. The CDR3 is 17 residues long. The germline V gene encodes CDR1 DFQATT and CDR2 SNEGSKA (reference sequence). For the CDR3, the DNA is TGCAGTGCTAGAGAGAGGGGCGGTATTGGTCCCAAAAACATTCAGTACTTC. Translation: CSARERGGIGPKNIQYF.

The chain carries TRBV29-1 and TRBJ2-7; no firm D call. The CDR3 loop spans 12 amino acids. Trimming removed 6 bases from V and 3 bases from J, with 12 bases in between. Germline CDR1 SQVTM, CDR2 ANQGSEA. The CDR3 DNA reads TGCAGCGTCTACACTTTGGTCTACGAGCAGTACTTC. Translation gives CSVYTLVYEQYF.